A single sample is the source of the 19 T cell receptor beta chains below, sequenced in a study of cytomegalovirus exposure and HLA in healthy donors. PCR amplification relied on 60 Vbeta primers (plus 13 Jbeta primers). Only in-frame clones appear in the TCRdb table, and some are missing; sequencing was by immunoSEQ multiplex PCR. The sample lists 100,000 or so clones, more than 65% occurring once. The sample consisted of PBMCs. All receptors come from a woman aged 18-35 years in good health and CMV-seropositive.

The chain couples TRBV7-3 to TRBJ2-7; TRBD2 aligns across 9 bases. The CDR3 has 15 residues. The V segment lost 0 bases and the J segment 5 bases; nucleotides outside the gene matches: 5. CDR1 and CDR2 from the germline V gene are SGHTA and FQGTGA. For the CDR3, the DNA is TGTGCCAGCAGCTTAACGCCGGGACTAGCAAACGAGCAGTACTTC. This gives the protein CASSLTPGLANEQYF.

In DNA form, the CDR3 reads TGTGCCAGCAGCTTGACTAGCGGAGACTCCTACGAGCAGTACTTC. Translating gives CASSLTSGDSYEQYF. The J gene is TRBJ2-7, the V gene TRBV7-2; 9 nucleotides match TRBD2. V gave up 3 bases and J gave up 0 bases; unmatched junction bases: 3. CDR1 and CDR2 (germline): SGHTA, FQGNSA. The length of the CDR3 is 15 residues. The full variable domain, with the rest looked up from reference TRBV7-2 and TRBJ2-7, is GAGVSQSPSNKVTEKGKDVELRCDPISGHTALYWYRQSLGQGLEFLIYFQGNSAPDKSGLPSDRFSAERTGGSVSTLTIQRTQQEDSAVYLCASSLTSGDSYEQYFGPGTRLTVT.

The CDR3 spells CASSLSGLGANTEAFF. For the CDR3, the DNA is TGTGCCAGCAGTTTATCGGGGCTAGGAGCGAACACTGAAGCTTTCTTT. This chain links TRBV27 with TRBJ1-1; D possibly corresponds to TRBD1 (5 bases). The CDR3 spans 16 residues. The V gene lost 0 bases and the J gene lost 1 base, with 12 bases spanning the gap. CDR1 is MNHEY, CDR2 SMNVEV, per germline (reference sequence).

This clone has a handful of counts. V is TRBV7-2 and J is TRBJ1-1; a weak D match, TRBD1 (5 bases). The germline CDR1 and CDR2 sequences are SGHTA and FQGNSA. The V end lost 5 bases, the J end lost 4 bases, and 14 bases lay between the germline ends. The CDR3 sequence is 14 residues long. The CDR3 sequence: CASSPNAGGTEAFF. In nucleotides, the CDR3 is TGTGCCAGCAGCCCTAACGCGGGGGGCACTGAAGCTTTCTTT.

For the CDR3, the DNA is TGTGCCAGCTCACCGGGACTAGCGGGAGTTGGTAGCACAGATACGCAGTATTTT. This translates into CASSPGLAGVGSTDTQYF. The gene calls are TRBV18 and TRBJ2-3; 14 bases line up with TRBD2. Trimming took 3 bases from V and 0 from J; bases not matched to a gene: 5. CDR1 is KGHSH, CDR2 LQKENI, per germline. This CDR3 is 18 amino acids long. Together with reference TRBV18 and TRBJ2-3, the CDR3 gives the full variable domain: NAGVMQNPRHLVRRRGQEARLRCSPMKGHSHVYWYRQLPEEGLKFMVYLQKENIIDESGMPKERFSAEFPKEGPSILRIQQVVRGDSAAYFCASSPGLAGVGSTDTQYFGPGTRLTVL.

This rearrangement joins TRBV6-5 to TRBJ2-7; TRBD1 matches 8 bases. Unmatched junction bases numbered 7, after V lost 2 bases and J lost 4 bases. Germline CDR1 MNHEY, CDR2 SVGAGI. There are 15 residues in the CDR3. The CDR3 here is CASSYTPTGEYEQYF. The CDR3 DNA sequence: TGTGCCAGCAGTTACACACCGACAGGGGAATACGAGCAGTACTTC.

The chain couples TRBV5-4 to TRBJ2-3, with D possibly matching TRBD2 (6 bases). Germline V gene data show CDR1 as SGHNT and CDR2 as YYREEE (reference sequence). The CDR3 loop spans 13 amino acids. Trimming shortened V by 0 bases and J by 6 bases, and 8 bases separated the two germline ends. The CDR3 sequence is CASSLGGRDTQYF. The CDR3 coding sequence is TGTGCCAGCAGCTTGGGGGGGAGGGATACGCAGTATTTT.

The CDR3 spells CAWSRGRSTDTQYF. The CDR3 region has the DNA TGTGCCTGGTCTCGGGGTCGTAGCACAGATACGCAGTATTTT. V gene TRBV30 combines with J gene TRBJ2-3, with D perhaps matching TRBD2 (5 bases). The germline V gene has CDR1 GTSNPN and CDR2 SVGIG (reference sequence). Trimming pared 5 bases from V and 0 bases from J, leaving 12 bases between. This CDR3 has 14 amino acids.

The chain uses TRBV30 and TRBJ2-3, with TRBD2 identical over 14 bases. CDR1 is GTSNPN, CDR2 SVGIG, per germline (reference sequence). This CDR3 has 15 amino acids. Germline trimming cut 5 bases from V and 4 bases from J; bases unmatched to any gene: 5. CDR3 loop: CAWLTSGRASDTQYF. CDR3 DNA: TGTGCCTGGTTGACTAGCGGGAGGGCCTCAGATACGCAGTATTTT.

The chain uses TRBV29-1 and TRBJ2-5; D is unresolved. The CDR3 has 14 amino acids. Germline V gene sequence: CDR1 SQVTM, CDR2 ANQGSEA. Trimming cost V 2 bases and J 1 base, with 11 bases left between them. The CDR3 DNA reads as TGCAGCGTTGAATTCGAGAGGAGCCAAGAGACCCAGTACTTC. Its protein is CSVEFERSQETQYF.

This clone was counted a few times. Other DNA sequences of this sample code for an identical CDR3. The chain couples TRBV4-3 to TRBJ2-3; a weak D match, TRBD2 (5 bases). V was cut by 0 bases and J by 6 bases, with 10 bases left in between. The CDR3 is 14 amino acids. The V gene's germline CDR1 is LGHNA and CDR2 YSLEER. This CDR3 is CASSQETGSDTQYF. The CDR3 DNA reads as TGCGCCAGCAGCCAAGAGACGGGATCGGATACGCAGTATTTT.

The J gene is TRBJ1-4, the V gene TRBV6-5; TRBD1 agrees at 9 bases. The CDR3 sequence is 14 residues long. The J segment lost 7 bases and the V segment lost 6 bases, leaving 6 bases of the junction unmatched. In germline, CDR1 is MNHEY, CDR2 SVGAGI. CDR3 sequence (DNA): TGTGCCAGCAGCCGGGACAGGGTGACTGAAAAACTGTTTTTT. The encoded protein is CASSRDRVTEKLFF.

This clone was counted a single time. V and J are TRBV18 and TRBJ2-7; 7 bases map to TRBD1. Germline values: CDR1 KGHSH, CDR2 LQKENI. The trim removed 2 bases at V and 3 bases at J, leaving 7 bases unmatched. This CDR3 region has 15 residues. The CDR3, as DNA: TGTGCCAGCTCACCATCAGGGGGTAGCATCTACGAGCAGTACTTC. This gives the protein CASSPSGGSIYEQYF.

The chain uses TRBV19 and TRBJ2-1; TRBD2 matches 7 bases. Looked up from germline, CDR1 is LNHDA and CDR2 is SQIVND (reference sequence). The trim removed 6 bases at V and 5 bases at J, leaving 4 bases unmatched. The CDR3 loop spans 13 amino acids. The CDR3 DNA follows: TGTGCCAGTAGGGGGCTAGCGGACAATGAGCAGTTCTTC. Translation: CASRGLADNEQFF.

V gene TRBV7-9 combines with J gene TRBJ1-1; 7 positions agree with TRBD1. The germline V gene has CDR1 SEHNR and CDR2 FQNEAQ (reference sequence). J was trimmed by 3 bases and V by 5 bases; bases with no gene match: 9. This CDR3 has 15 residues. Here the CDR3 reads CASSPHRGRDTEAFF. Here the CDR3 DNA reads TGTGCCAGCAGCCCCCACAGGGGTCGGGACACTGAAGCTTTCTTT.

J is TRBJ2-7 and V is TRBV29-1, with 11 bases matching TRBD1. Germline CDR1 and CDR2: SQVTM and ANQGSEA. V dropped 3 bases and J dropped 7; count of bases not matched to a gene: 11. The CDR3 sequence is 15 residues long. The CDR3 DNA follows: TGCAGCGTTGATGGTGGGGACAGGGGGGCTTGGGAGCAGTACTTC. It translates to CSVDGGDRGAWEQYF.

This chain links TRBV5-1 with TRBJ2-5; D is possibly TRBD1 (7 bases). In germline, CDR1 is SGHRS, CDR2 YFSETQ. Trimming removed 5 bases at V and 4 bases at J, with 12 bases between. CDR3 length: 13 residues. The CDR3 reads CASRYRGGETQYF. The CDR3 DNA reads TGCGCCAGCAGATACAGGGGAGGAGAGACCCAGTACTTC. The full variable domain, rest sourced from reference TRBV5-1 and TRBJ2-5, is KAGVTQTPRYLIKTRGQQVTLSCSPISGHRSVSWYQQTPGQGLQFLFEYFSETQRNKGNFPGRFSGRQFSNSRSEMNVSTLELGDSALYLCASRYRGGETQYFGPGTRLLVL.

V and J are TRBV6-6 and TRBJ2-1; tentative D call: TRBD2 (7 bases). Germline V gene data show CDR1 as MNHNY and CDR2 as SVGAGI (reference sequence). This CDR3 region has 16 residues. V was clipped by 4 bases and J by 7 bases, with 20 bases between them. In DNA, the CDR3 is TGTGCCAGCAGTTCCGGGGCTAGCGGAGGGGGGAATGAGCAGTTCTTC. Translating gives CASSSGASGGGNEQFF.

The chain employs TRBV9 and TRBJ2-7, with TRBD1 as a possible D gene (6 bases). This CDR3 contains 16 residues. Germline loops: CDR1 SGDLS, CDR2 YYNGEE. The V end was cut by 0 bases, the J end by 6 bases, with 19 bases between. Here the CDR3 reads CASSVAYSPTGSEQYF. The CDR3 bases are TGTGCCAGCAGCGTAGCTTATTCCCCAACAGGGAGCGAGCAGTACTTC.